This entry is about one T cell receptor (beta chain). Sequencing was performed with immunoSEQ multiplex PCR; in TCRdb, only in-frame clones are kept and a portion is missing. Of almost 20,000 clones in the sample, about 88% were seen once. The data belong to a study of T cell changes during pregnancy in multiple sclerosis. This CDR3 has 14 amino acids. Unmatched junction bases numbered 9, after V lost 8 bases and J lost 2 bases. Germline values: CDR1 KGHSH, CDR2 LQKENI. This specimen consisted of CD8+ T cells from peripheral blood mononuclear cells, obtained in the third trimester of pregnancy. The sequence derives from a female donor in good health, enrolled as a control in a pregnancy study. V and J are TRBV18 and TRBJ2-7, with TRBD1 identical over 7 bases. CDR3 coding DNA: TGTGCCAGCCCAACGCGACAGGGTCCCTACGAGCAGTACTTC. Protein sequence: CASPTRQGPYEQYF.